A single sample gave rise to the 9 T cell receptor beta chains below, sequenced in a study of blood T cells in healthy people across ages (dated by TCRdb to 2013 to 2016). Library prep was done by 5' RACE. Sequencing used an Illumina HiSeq 2500. A second 7 to 11 cycle PCR used a sample-barcoded 5' primer and a J-beta primer mix. TCRdb itself trimmed the public reads at Q25 with fastp, ran MiXCR and retained productive beta chains. Each CDR3 protein appears once, grouped with its most common genes and DNA. Present in this sample are approximately 1.5 million distinct CDR3 sequences, under 55% of which were seen just once. Jointly, the top ten make up approximately 4.1% of the sample. Sequenced input: blood. The source of these receptors is a woman aged 18-35 years in good health.

The rearrangement links TRBV7-2 to TRBJ2-7; 11 bases match TRBD2. Germline trimming cut 2 bases from V and 7 bases from J; bases unmatched to any gene: 10. CDR3 length equals 16 residues. Germline V lookup: CDR1 SGHTA, CDR2 FQGNSA. The CDR3 region is CASSLPTSGALGEQYF. CDR3 coding DNA: TGTGCCAGCAGCTTACCGACTAGCGGGGCCTTGGGAGAGCAGTACTTC.

The V and J genes are TRBV2 and TRBJ1-2, with unresolved D. Per germline, CDR1 SNHLY and CDR2 FYNNEI. Trimming took off 6 bases at V and 1 base at J, with 12 bases between the two ends. There are 14 residues in the CDR3. CDR3: CASRRWRNNYGYTF. For the CDR3, the DNA is TGTGCCAGCAGGCGGTGGAGAAATAACTATGGCTACACCTTC.

J is TRBJ2-3 and V is TRBV29-1; 7 positions agree with TRBD2. J lost 1 base, V lost 7 bases, and 11 bases had no gene match. Germline V gene lookup returns CDR1 SQVTM and CDR2 ANQGSEA. CDR3 length: 15 amino acids. The CDR3 here is CSAGTGEGRTDTQYF. The CDR3 nucleotides read TGCAGCGCCGGCACGGGGGAGGGCCGCACAGATACGCAGTATTTT.

The chain recombines TRBV27 with TRBJ1-5; perhaps TRBD1 as D (6 bases). Trimming stripped 1 base from V and 6 bases from J, with 13 bases between. This CDR3 is 15 amino acids long. Germline V gene sequence: CDR1 MNHEY, CDR2 SMNVEV (reference sequence). CDR3 region: CASSLWGAIGQPQHF. The DNA of the CDR3 is TGTGCCAGCAGTTTATGGGGGGCGATAGGTCAGCCCCAGCATTTT.

Comment on this clonotype: Being one base from a much bigger clone, this may be a read error. J is TRBJ2-1 and V is TRBV12-3 or TRBV12-4; 9 positions agree with TRBD1. This CDR3 is built from 14 residues. The J segment lost 4 bases and the V segment lost 7 bases, leaving 5 bases of the junction unmatched. CDR3 coding DNA: TGTGCCAGCATGGACAGGGGAAATTACAATGAGCAGTTCTTC. Residues: CASMDRGNYNEQFF.

This clonotype was detected only a few times. CDR3 loop: CASSFWGVVPQHF. CDR3 bases: TGTGCCAGCAGCTTTTGGGGGGTTGTGCCCCAGCATTTT. This rearrangement joins TRBV5-6 to TRBJ1-5; a weak D match, TRBD1 (5 bases). The CDR3 extends over 13 amino acids. Trimming shortened V by 2 bases and J by 9 bases, and 12 bases separated the two germline ends. The germline CDR1 and CDR2 sequences are SGHDT and YYEEEE. Full variable domain (missing parts from reference TRBV5-6 and TRBJ1-5): DAGVTQSPTHLIKTRGQQVTLRCSPKSGHDTVSWYQQALGQGPQFIFQYYEEEERQRGNFPDRFSGHQFPNYSSELNVNALLLGDSALYLCASSFWGVVPQHFGDGTRLSIL.

The V gene is TRBV15, the J gene TRBJ2-1, with TRBD2 identical over 10 bases. The germline V gene has CDR1 LNHNV and CDR2 YYDKDF (reference sequence). Trimming cost V 1 base and J 6 bases; bases outside gene matches: 6. This CDR3 contains 16 residues. CDR3 sequence reads: CATSRAPSGSGNEQFF. The CDR3 DNA follows: TGTGCCACCAGCAGAGCCCCTAGCGGGAGTGGCAATGAGCAGTTCTTC.

This rearrangement joins TRBV12-3 or TRBV12-4 to TRBJ1-3; 7 bases align to TRBD1. Unmatched junction bases numbered 4, after V lost 3 bases and J lost 2 bases. The CDR3 is 15 residues long. CDR3 region: CASSLKGAAGNTIYF. The CDR3 region has the DNA TGTGCCAGCAGTTTGAAGGGGGCGGCTGGAAACACCATATATTTT.

The chain couples TRBV25-1 to TRBJ2-5; 8 nucleotides line up with TRBD2. This CDR3 region has 17 residues. The ends lost 1 base at V and 4 bases at J; junction bases unmatched: 11. Germline CDR1 is MGHDK and CDR2 is SYGVNS. The CDR3, as DNA: TGTGCCAGCAGTGAATCCCCCAGCGGGAGCGTGAGAGAGACCCAGTACTTC. It codes for CASSESPSGSVRETQYF.